This T cell receptor beta chain derives from a study of a mutant IDH1 vaccine in newly diagnosed glioma. Turning to the study itself: Initiation of the vaccine course occurred 4-6 weeks after radiotherapy alone, or alongside temozolomide cycles. Patients had received radiotherapy, temozolomide, or both previously, most receiving both. Week 35 held visit V12, while week 47 held visit V13.

This clone has just a few counts. Antigen specificity is unknown. The method was immunoSEQ multiplex PCR; TCRdb's version includes in-frame clones alone and lacks a portion of them. The top ten clones hold approximately 6.8% of a sample with about 48,000 clones, under 85% of them seen once. Time point denoted: week 35, safety follow-up. The content of each vaccine dose was 300 ug of mutant IDH1 20-mer peptide, and topical imiquimod accompanied it. Specimen: PBMCs, collected from a glioma patient whose treatment included an IDH1 peptide vaccine. The clonotype was recovered from a man in his forties with glioma.

CDR3 nucleotides: TGTGCCAGCGGGGGGCAGAACACCGGGGAGCTGTTTTTT. It codes for CASGGQNTGELFF. This sequence joins TRBV2 and TRBJ2-2; D could derive from TRBD1 or TRBD2 (6 bases each). Between the trimmed V and J ends, which lost 8 bases and 1 base, there was a span of 8 bases. The CDR3 runs 13 residues. Germline-derived CDR1 and CDR2 are SNHLY and FYNNEI.